The clone carrying this TCR beta chain was seen only once. Antigen: not known. Libraries were prepared by immunoSEQ multiplex PCR; TCRdb keeps only in-frame clonotypes and omits some of them. The sample holds under 150,000 clones, about 93% seen once. This sample was included in a study of T cell responses to AZD1222 COVID-19 vaccine. Across the whole study: Investigators merged groups given second doses at roughly 4 or roughly 12 weeks. The study's findings and limits: It was only after the peak T cell response that any repertoires were sampled. Seropositive at baseline were only a handful of AZD1222 recipients. Donors in the cohort were predominantly white British and more often female, and clonal diversity was possibly underestimated.

Germline assignment: CDR1 SEHNR and CDR2 FQNEAQ (reference sequence). CDR3 size: 11 residues. V lost 7 bases and J lost 7, with 10 bases in between. The chain has TRBV7-9 and TRBJ1-1; D is unclear. Sequencing was performed on peripheral blood, taken on day 0 of AZD1222 vaccination. This clonotype was obtained from an adult in good health. The CDR3 nucleotides are TGTGCCAGCATGGCGGCCGATGAAGCTTTCTTT. It is translated as CASMAADEAFF.